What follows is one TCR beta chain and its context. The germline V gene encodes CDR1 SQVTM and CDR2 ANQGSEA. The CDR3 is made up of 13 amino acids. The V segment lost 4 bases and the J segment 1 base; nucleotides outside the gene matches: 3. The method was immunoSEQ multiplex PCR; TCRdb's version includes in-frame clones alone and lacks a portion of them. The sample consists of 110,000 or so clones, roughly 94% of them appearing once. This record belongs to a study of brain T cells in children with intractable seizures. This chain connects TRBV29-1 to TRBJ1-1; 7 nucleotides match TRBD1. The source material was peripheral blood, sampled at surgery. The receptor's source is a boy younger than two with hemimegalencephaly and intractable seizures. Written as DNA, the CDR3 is TGCAGCGTTGTTCGACAGGGGAACACTGAAGCTTTCTTT. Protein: CSVVRQGNTEAFF.